These T cell receptor beta chains were read from a single sample in a study of blood T cell repertoires in COVID-19. Repertoires were generated with immunoSEQ multiplex PCR, while TCRdb's copy carries only in-frame clones and drops some. The profile covers some 89,000 clones, with 90% appearing a single time and approximately 1.5% taken by the ten largest. The material sequenced was peripheral blood. These receptors were obtained from a man aged 60 to 69 with acute or convalescent COVID-19. Each CDR3 is given with its conserved first and last residue. A D gene is named only where the DNA matches it firmly. The size entry is marked missing in some rows and otherwise reads once, few, many or a size class.

j_call: TRBJ1-1; v_call: TRBV7-8; clone_size: -; d_call: TRBD1; cdr3_aa: CASSLVAEGQIPQQYTEAFF; cdr3_nt: TGTGCCAGCAGCTTAGTGGCGGAGGGACAGATCCCTCAACAATACACTGAAGCTTTCTTT
j_call: TRBJ1-5; v_call: TRBV18; clone_size: -; d_call: TRBD1; cdr3_aa: CASSLGQGLRQPQHF; cdr3_nt: TGTGCCAGCTCACTTGGACAGGGTTTGCGTCAGCCCCAGCATTTT
j_call: TRBJ2-5; v_call: TRBV9; clone_size: -; d_call: -; cdr3_aa: CASSVSQGQETQYF; cdr3_nt: TGTGCCAGCAGCGTAAGCCAGGGCCAAGAGACCCAGTACTTC
j_call: TRBJ1-1; v_call: TRBV6-5; clone_size: -; d_call: TRBD1; cdr3_aa: CAISDRAKLNTEAFF; cdr3_nt: TGTGCCATATCAGACAGGGCCAAATTGAACACTGAAGCTTTCTTT
j_call: TRBJ1-3; v_call: TRBV6-2/TRBV6-3; clone_size: -; d_call: -; cdr3_aa: CASSPNYEGRSGNTIYF; cdr3_nt: TGTGCCAGCAGCCCTAACTATGAGGGCCGCTCTGGAAACACCATATATTTT
j_call: TRBJ1-2; v_call: TRBV6-5; clone_size: few; d_call: -; cdr3_aa: CATKPPTESYGYTF; cdr3_nt: TGTGCCACCAAACCGCCGACAGAGTCCTATGGCTACACCTTC
j_call: TRBJ1-2; v_call: TRBV3-1/TRBV3-2; clone_size: -; d_call: -; cdr3_aa: CASSLRHSYGYTF; cdr3_nt: TGTGCCAGCAGCCTCCGCCACTCCTATGGCTACACCTTC
j_call: TRBJ1-4; v_call: TRBV7-8; clone_size: -; d_call: -; cdr3_aa: CASSFPGAGEKLFF; cdr3_nt: TGTGCCAGCAGCTTTCCAGGGGCCGGTGAAAAACTGTTTTTT
j_call: TRBJ2-1; v_call: TRBV18; clone_size: -; d_call: TRBD2; cdr3_aa: CASSPPSGGYNEQFF; cdr3_nt: TGTGCCAGCTCACCACCTAGCGGGGGGTACAATGAGCAGTTCTTC
j_call: TRBJ1-2; v_call: TRBV5-5; clone_size: -; d_call: -; cdr3_aa: CASSLFSYGYTF; cdr3_nt: TGTGCCAGCAGCTTGTTCAGCTATGGCTACACCTTC
j_call: TRBJ1-1; v_call: TRBV2; clone_size: -; d_call: TRBD1; cdr3_aa: CASRGQGGNTEAFF; cdr3_nt: TGTGCCAGCAGGGGACAGGGGGGGAACACTGAAGCTTTCTTT
j_call: TRBJ1-4; v_call: TRBV27; clone_size: -; d_call: TRBD1; cdr3_aa: CARYSGGRIQTNEKLFF; cdr3_nt: TGTGCCAGATACTCAGGGGGCCGTATTCAAACTAATGAAAAACTGTTTTTT
j_call: TRBJ1-2; v_call: TRBV7-9; clone_size: -; d_call: TRBD1; cdr3_aa: CASSSATARQGGNYGYTF; cdr3_nt: TGTGCCAGCAGCTCAGCGACCGCGAGACAGGGCGGGAACTATGGCTACACCTTC
j_call: TRBJ1-4; v_call: TRBV6-5; clone_size: -; d_call: -; cdr3_aa: CASSYGGGRNEKLFF; cdr3_nt: TGTGCCAGCAGTTACGGGGGGGGGCGCAATGAAAAACTGTTTTTT
j_call: TRBJ1-6; v_call: TRBV6-2/TRBV6-3; clone_size: -; d_call: -; cdr3_aa: CASSSEGLFSYNSPLHF; cdr3_nt: TGTGCCAGCAGTTCCGAAGGACTATTCTCCTATAATTCACCCCTCCACTTT
j_call: TRBJ2-5; v_call: TRBV10-3; clone_size: -; d_call: -; cdr3_aa: CATARDQETQYF; cdr3_nt: TGTGCCACTGCCCGGGACCAAGAGACCCAGTACTTC
j_call: TRBJ1-1; v_call: TRBV27; clone_size: -; d_call: -; cdr3_aa: CASSPPREANPEAFF; cdr3_nt: TGTGCCAGCAGTCCCCCCAGGGAGGCTAATCCTGAAGCTTTCTTT
j_call: TRBJ1-1; v_call: TRBV7-2; clone_size: -; d_call: TRBD1; cdr3_aa: CASSLTGGKNTEAFF; cdr3_nt: TGTGCCAGCAGCTTGACAGGGGGCAAGAACACTGAAGCTTTCTTT
j_call: TRBJ1-4; v_call: TRBV21-1; clone_size: -; d_call: -; cdr3_aa: CASTSLGTKNEKLFF; cdr3_nt: TGTGCCAGCACCTCCCTTGGGACAAAGAATGAAAAACTGTTTTTT
j_call: TRBJ1-1; v_call: TRBV30; clone_size: -; d_call: -; cdr3_aa: CAWGPGNTEAFF; cdr3_nt: TGTGCCTGGGGTCCCGGGAACACTGAAGCTTTCTTT
j_call: TRBJ2-7; v_call: TRBV6-1; clone_size: -; d_call: TRBD1; cdr3_aa: CASSDRTGGSYEQYF; cdr3_nt: TGTGCCAGCAGTGACCGGACAGGGGGAAGCTACGAGCAGTACTTC
j_call: TRBJ1-2; v_call: TRBV24-1; clone_size: -; d_call: -; cdr3_aa: CATSGTDSNYGYTF; cdr3_nt: TGTGCCACCAGTGGAACGGACAGTAACTATGGCTACACCTTC
j_call: TRBJ1-5; v_call: TRBV30; clone_size: -; d_call: -; cdr3_aa: CAWSSTGGAGQPQHF; cdr3_nt: TGTGCCTGGAGTTCCACGGGCGGGGCCGGGCAGCCCCAGCATTTT
j_call: TRBJ2-1; v_call: TRBV5-4; clone_size: -; d_call: -; cdr3_aa: CASSFGGIRSEQFF; cdr3_nt: TGTGCCAGCAGCTTCGGGGGAATCAGGAGTGAGCAGTTCTTC
j_call: TRBJ1-6; v_call: TRBV19; clone_size: once; d_call: -; cdr3_aa: CASTSGGGAHSPLHF; cdr3_nt: TGTGCCAGTACCAGCGGGGGGGGAGCGCATTCACCCCTCCACTTT
j_call: TRBJ2-3; v_call: TRBV5-5; clone_size: -; d_call: TRBD2; cdr3_aa: CASSLGGTSTTDTQYF; cdr3_nt: TGTGCCAGCAGCTTGGGAGGGACTAGCACCACAGATACGCAGTATTTT
j_call: TRBJ1-2; v_call: TRBV2; clone_size: -; d_call: TRBD1; cdr3_aa: CASSKEGQTFYGYTF; cdr3_nt: TGTGCCAGCAGCAAAGAGGGACAGACTTTCTATGGCTACACCTTC
j_call: TRBJ1-6; v_call: TRBV9; clone_size: few; d_call: TRBD1; cdr3_aa: CASSPRPGTGLSPLHF; cdr3_nt: TGTGCCAGCAGCCCCCGGCCCGGGACAGGGTTGTCACCCCTCCACTTT
j_call: TRBJ1-2; v_call: TRBV5-1; clone_size: -; d_call: TRBD1; cdr3_aa: CASSLGTGVYGYTF; cdr3_nt: TGCGCCAGCAGCTTGGGGACAGGGGTCTATGGCTACACCTTC
j_call: TRBJ2-7; v_call: TRBV27; clone_size: -; d_call: TRBD2; cdr3_aa: CASSFREGDYEQYF; cdr3_nt: TGTGCCAGCAGTTTCAGGGAGGGAGACTACGAGCAGTACTTC
j_call: TRBJ1-1; v_call: TRBV2; clone_size: -; d_call: -; cdr3_aa: CASSGGILNTEAFF; cdr3_nt: TGTGCCAGCAGTGGAGGGATTTTGAACACTGAAGCTTTCTTT
j_call: TRBJ2-1; v_call: TRBV9; clone_size: -; d_call: TRBD2; cdr3_aa: CASSSLAGGPGNEQFF; cdr3_nt: TGTGCCAGCAGCTCGCTAGCGGGGGGGCCTGGCAATGAGCAGTTCTTC
j_call: TRBJ1-1; v_call: TRBV18; clone_size: -; d_call: -; cdr3_aa: CASSPGQGYTEAFF; cdr3_nt: TGTGCCAGCTCACCCGGGCAGGGGTACACTGAAGCTTTCTTT
j_call: TRBJ2-5; v_call: TRBV5-1; clone_size: -; d_call: TRBD1; cdr3_aa: CASSPPQGIQETQYF; cdr3_nt: TGCGCCAGCAGCCCGCCACAGGGGATCCAAGAGACCCAGTACTTC
j_call: TRBJ1-1; v_call: TRBV3-1/TRBV3-2; clone_size: -; d_call: -; cdr3_aa: CASSLTSGTEAFF; cdr3_nt: TGTGCCAGCAGCCTCACAAGCGGCACTGAAGCTTTCTTT
j_call: TRBJ1-4; v_call: TRBV5-1; clone_size: -; d_call: TRBD1; cdr3_aa: CASSRGQGEKLFF; cdr3_nt: TGCGCCAGCAGCCGCGGACAGGGGGAAAAACTGTTTTTT
j_call: TRBJ1-4; v_call: TRBV7-2; clone_size: -; d_call: -; cdr3_aa: CASSLARESYNEKLFF; cdr3_nt: TGTGCCAGCAGCTTAGCGCGGGAAAGTTATAATGAAAAACTGTTTTTT
j_call: TRBJ2-1; v_call: TRBV3-1/TRBV3-2; clone_size: -; d_call: -; cdr3_aa: CASTRGGTNNEQFF; cdr3_nt: TGTGCCAGCACCAGGGGAGGGACCAACAATGAGCAGTTCTTC
j_call: TRBJ2-1; v_call: TRBV7-7; clone_size: -; d_call: TRBD2; cdr3_aa: CASSPSGGNNEQFF; cdr3_nt: TGTGCCAGCAGCCCCAGCGGGGGAAACAATGAGCAGTTCTTC
j_call: TRBJ2-6; v_call: TRBV7-9; clone_size: -; d_call: TRBD1; cdr3_aa: CASSNGQGTNVLTF; cdr3_nt: TGTGCCAGCAGCAACGGACAGGGGACCAACGTCCTGACTTTC
j_call: TRBJ1-2; v_call: TRBV11-2; clone_size: -; d_call: -; cdr3_aa: CASSLALNYGYTF; cdr3_nt: TGTGCCAGCAGCTTAGCTCTAAACTATGGCTACACCTTC
j_call: TRBJ1-6; v_call: TRBV2; clone_size: -; d_call: -; cdr3_aa: CASLLQGSPLHF; cdr3_nt: TGTGCCAGCCTCCTACAGGGTTCACCCCTCCACTTT
j_call: TRBJ1-1; v_call: TRBV7-2; clone_size: once; d_call: TRBD1; cdr3_aa: CASSTRTGPKAFF; cdr3_nt: TGTGCCAGCAGCACAAGGACAGGGCCTAAAGCTTTCTTT
j_call: TRBJ1-4; v_call: TRBV7-9; clone_size: -; d_call: TRBD1; cdr3_aa: CASSIQTGRNEKLFF; cdr3_nt: TGTGCCAGCAGCATCCAGACAGGGAGGAATGAAAAACTGTTTTTT
j_call: TRBJ2-3; v_call: TRBV5-6; clone_size: -; d_call: TRBD2; cdr3_aa: CASSSGLALPDTQYF; cdr3_nt: TGTGCCAGCAGCTCAGGACTAGCCCTTCCAGATACGCAGTATTTT
j_call: TRBJ1-2; v_call: TRBV7-2; clone_size: -; d_call: TRBD1; cdr3_aa: CASSLETGGALRNGYTF; cdr3_nt: TGTGCCAGCAGCTTAGAGACAGGGGGCGCTTTGAGGAATGGCTACACCTTC
j_call: TRBJ1-2; v_call: TRBV25-1; clone_size: -; d_call: -; cdr3_aa: CASSGVESGGYTF; cdr3_nt: TGTGCCAGCAGTGGAGTGGAGTCGGGAGGCTACACCTTC
j_call: TRBJ1-5; v_call: TRBV4-2; clone_size: once; d_call: -; cdr3_aa: CASSQAGGNQPQHF; cdr3_nt: TGTGCCAGCAGCCAAGCCGGGGGCAATCAGCCCCAGCATTTT
j_call: TRBJ1-5; v_call: TRBV7-2; clone_size: -; d_call: -; cdr3_aa: CASKSTGNSNQPQHF; cdr3_nt: TGTGCCAGCAAGTCGACAGGAAATAGCAATCAGCCCCAGCATTTT
j_call: TRBJ1-2; v_call: TRBV12-5; clone_size: -; d_call: -; cdr3_aa: CASGLVPGQLATYGYTF; cdr3_nt: TGTGCTAGTGGTTTGGTACCCGGCCAGCTAGCAACCTATGGCTACACCTTC
j_call: TRBJ2-5; v_call: TRBV30; clone_size: few; d_call: TRBD1; cdr3_aa: CAWSVPGQGTRETQYF; cdr3_nt: TGTGCCTGGAGTGTTCCGGGACAGGGGACGCGAGAGACCCAGTACTTC
j_call: TRBJ2-5; v_call: TRBV18; clone_size: -; d_call: -; cdr3_aa: CASSRTAAETQYF; cdr3_nt: TGTGCCAGCTCTAGGACTGCCGCGGAGACCCAGTACTTC
j_call: TRBJ2-2; v_call: TRBV11-2; clone_size: -; d_call: -; cdr3_aa: CASSSNRVPGELFF; cdr3_nt: TGTGCCAGCAGCTCAAACAGGGTACCCGGGGAGCTGTTTTTT
j_call: TRBJ2-1; v_call: TRBV28; clone_size: -; d_call: -; cdr3_aa: CASKSPSGSYNEQFF; cdr3_nt: TGTGCCAGCAAGTCCCCCTCAGGCTCCTACAATGAGCAGTTCTTC
j_call: TRBJ1-3; v_call: TRBV6-2/TRBV6-3; clone_size: -; d_call: -; cdr3_aa: CASSPDRRNLGNTIYF; cdr3_nt: TGTGCCAGCAGCCCCGACAGACGAAATCTTGGAAACACCATATATTTT
j_call: TRBJ1-5; v_call: TRBV2; clone_size: -; d_call: TRBD1; cdr3_aa: CASSPDRGDNQPQHF; cdr3_nt: TGTGCCAGCAGTCCGGACAGGGGGGACAATCAGCCCCAGCATTTT
j_call: TRBJ2-7; v_call: TRBV10-3; clone_size: -; d_call: -; cdr3_aa: CAISESTAYSYEQYF; cdr3_nt: TGTGCCATCAGTGAGTCGACAGCCTACAGCTACGAGCAGTACTTC
j_call: TRBJ1-2; v_call: TRBV6-5; clone_size: once; d_call: -; cdr3_aa: CASSYWGDSYGYTF; cdr3_nt: TGTGCCAGCAGTTATTGGGGGGACTCCTATGGCTACACCTTC
j_call: TRBJ1-2; v_call: TRBV2; clone_size: -; d_call: TRBD1; cdr3_aa: CASSEMGQPSLSGYTF; cdr3_nt: TGTGCCAGCAGTGAAATGGGACAGCCCTCCTTATCAGGCTACACCTTC